Reported below is one TCR beta chain. The sample comes from a study of Ad26.COV2.S vaccination and SARS-CoV-2 variants. The V and J ends lost 1 base and 10 bases respectively, with 8 bases between them. CDR1 and CDR2 (germline): SEHNR, FQNEAQ (reference sequence). This CDR3 region has 11 residues. Treatment described: approximately 18 received Ad26.COV2.S at low or high dose, single or two shots; roughly five received placebo; per-sample allocation not given. On day 63 after the first injection, vaccine and placebo recipients gave samples. Assay: immunoSEQ multiplex PCR; the TCRdb copy retains only in-frame clones and omits some. Of about 260,000 clones in the sample, roughly nine tenths are singletons; the top ten hold less than 3%.

The rearrangement joins TRBV7-9 to TRBJ2-7; D is undetermined. The clonotype was recovered from a person aged 18-60 years who received the Ad26.COV2.S COVID-19 vaccine or a placebo. The source material was peripheral blood, sampled in a trial of Ad26.COV2.S vaccine versus placebo. The CDR3 nucleotides read TGTGCCAGCAGCTTAGGAAAGGATCAGTACTTC. This codes for CASSLGKDQYF.